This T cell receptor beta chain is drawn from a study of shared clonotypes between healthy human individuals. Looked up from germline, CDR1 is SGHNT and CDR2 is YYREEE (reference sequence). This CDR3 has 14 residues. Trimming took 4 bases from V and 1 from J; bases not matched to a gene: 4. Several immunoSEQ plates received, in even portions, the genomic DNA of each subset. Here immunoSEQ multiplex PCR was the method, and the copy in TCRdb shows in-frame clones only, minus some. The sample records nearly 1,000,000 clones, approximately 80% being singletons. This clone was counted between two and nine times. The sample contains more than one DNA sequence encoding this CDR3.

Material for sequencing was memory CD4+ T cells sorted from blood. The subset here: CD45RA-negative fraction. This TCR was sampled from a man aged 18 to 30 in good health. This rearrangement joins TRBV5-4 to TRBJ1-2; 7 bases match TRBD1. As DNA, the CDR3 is TGTGCCAGCAGCCCGGGACAGAGTAACTATGGCTACACCTTC. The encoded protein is CASSPGQSNYGYTF.